This TCR beta chain was sequenced in a study of blood T cell repertoires in COVID-19. Assay: immunoSEQ multiplex PCR; the TCRdb copy retains only in-frame clones and omits some. There are about 330,000 clones in the sample; 70% to 90% occur only once, and about 9.4% lies in the top ten. Specimen: PBMCs or T cells enriched from blood (not recorded which). The source of this sequence is a young woman who had recovered from COVID-19.

This CDR3 is CSASGLGGHSNYGYTF. The CDR3 nucleotides read TGCAGTGCTAGTGGGCTCGGGGGGCATTCTAACTATGGCTACACCTTC. The chain recombines TRBV20-1 with TRBJ1-2; D is perhaps TRBD1 (6 bases). Germline-derived CDR1 and CDR2 are DFQATT and SNEGSKA (reference sequence). This CDR3 region has 16 residues. The V and J ends lost 3 bases and 0 bases respectively, with 17 bases between them.